The table lists the clone carrying this TCR beta chain with a few counts. Produced via immunoSEQ multiplex PCR; TCRdb's table is partial and in-frame only. Among tens of thousands of clones listed, 75% to 85% were seen once. The sample comes from a study of glioma-infiltrating T cells after dendritic cell vaccination. The time point here: after dendritic cell vaccination, including at tumor progression/relapse. This sequence was found in a human donor with glioblastoma. This material consisted of blood, taken after dendritic cell vaccination.

The CDR3 spells CASSDRYEQYF. The CDR3 DNA follows: TGTGCCAGCTCGGACAGGTACGAGCAGTACTTC. The chain is built from TRBV10-3 and TRBJ2-7; TRBD1 matches at 7 bases. This CDR3 region has 11 residues. V gave up 10 bases and J gave up 4 bases; unmatched junction bases: 4. Germline assignment: CDR1 ENHRY and CDR2 SYGVKD.